This entry concerns a single T cell receptor (beta chain). These data originate in a study of cytotoxic CD8 clonotypes in ibrutinib-treated CLL. The table came from immunoSEQ multiplex PCR; TCRdb's copy has only in-frame clones and leaves some out. The sample has about 68,000 clones; just over 90% are singletons. CDR1 is SGHVS, CDR2 FQNEAQ, per germline. V gave up 5 bases and J gave up 5 bases; unmatched junction bases: 12. The CDR3 is made up of 16 amino acids. The TCR originated in a human donor with chronic lymphocytic leukemia. The sequenced sample was PBMCs, obtained after 12 months of ibrutinib treatment. This chain connects TRBV7-8 to TRBJ2-7, with TRBD2 identical over 10 bases. The CDR3 DNA is TGTGCCAGCAGCCCCCTTCGAGCGGGAGGGCCCCACGAGCAGTACTTC. This encodes CASSPLRAGGPHEQYF. Together with reference TRBV7-8 and TRBJ2-7, the CDR3 gives the full variable domain: GAGVSQSPRYKVAKRGQDVALRCDPISGHVSLFWYQQALGQGPEFLTYFQNEAQLDKSGLPSDRFFAERPEGSVSTLKIQRTQQEDSAVYLCASSPLRAGGPHEQYFGPGTRLTVT.